The T cell receptor beta chain described here comes from a study of blood T cell repertoires in COVID-19. The V gene end was trimmed by 4 bases and the J gene end by 4 bases; junction bases not matched to a gene: 3. Looked up from germline, CDR1 is MNHEY and CDR2 is SMNVEV (reference sequence). The CDR3 is 14 amino acids. Here immunoSEQ multiplex PCR was the method, and the copy in TCRdb shows in-frame clones only, minus some. The table has around 100,000 clones, approximately 86% seen once. V usage is TRBV27 and J usage is TRBJ2-1; 8 bases align to TRBD1. The sequenced material came from peripheral blood. The TCR sequence derives from a woman in her fifties or sixties with acute or convalescent COVID-19. The DNA for the CDR3 is TGTGCCAGCAGTTATGACAGGGGTTACAATGAGCAGTTCTTC. This translates into CASSYDRGYNEQFF.